The clone carrying this T cell receptor beta chain was detected a few times. Germline loops: CDR1 DFQATT, CDR2 SNEGSKA (reference sequence). The CDR3 runs to 15 residues. The ends lost 1 base at V and 1 base at J; junction bases unmatched: 3. TCRdb ran MiXCR on the RT-PCR reads and lists one entry per CDR3 protein. The sample lists more than 550,000 distinct CDR3 sequences, approximately 15% occurring once. The chain has TRBV20-1 and TRBJ2-7; TRBD1 matches 11 bases. The receptor's source is a female donor in good health, serving as a healthy control. The material sequenced was memory CD4+ T cells from blood. CDR3: CSARGGDRGSYEQYF. CDR3 coding DNA: TGCAGTGCTAGAGGGGGGGACAGGGGGTCCTACGAGCAGTACTTC.